This entry is about one T cell receptor beta chain. Its antigen is still unknown. Culturing for 9 to 10 days preceded CD4+ T cell isolation. Germline CDR1 MGHRA, CDR2 YSYEKL. CDR3 length equals 15 residues. Trimming left V 2 bases short and J 4 bases short, with 14 bases between. Produced via immunoSEQ multiplex PCR; TCRdb's table is partial and in-frame only. The sample lists tens of thousands of clones, 70% to 85% occurring once. This sample was taken from a study of vaccination effects on CD4 cells after COVID-19. This chain connects TRBV4-1 to TRBJ1-2; TRBD1 might be the D (5 bases). The sequencing here drew on CD4+ T cells from PBMCs cultured without peptide, taken before COVID-19 vaccination. The TCR was taken from a human donor who had a prior SARS-CoV-2 infection. CDR3 coding DNA: TGCGCCAGCAGCCAACCTAGAGACAGAGGCTATGGCTACACCTTC. Protein sequence: CASSQPRDRGYGYTF.